Shown below are 21 T cell receptor beta chains from a single sample sequenced in a study of cytomegalovirus exposure and HLA in healthy donors. This PCR relied on a set of 60 Vbeta primers and 13 Jbeta primers. Produced via immunoSEQ multiplex PCR; TCRdb's table is partial and in-frame only. The sample includes fewer than 150,000 clones. Sequenced material: PBMCs. The receptors were sampled from a woman aged 55-69 years in good health and CMV-seronegative.

The chain has TRBV5-1 and TRBJ2-3, with 8 positions matching TRBD1. The J call may be faulty, since TRBJ1-5 better matches the DNA end. Germline assignment: CDR1 SGHRS and CDR2 YFSETQ. The CDR3 length is 15 residues. The CDR3 coding sequence is TGCGCCAGCAGCTTTCGACAGGGGAGCACAGATACGCAGCATTTT. Translation: CASSFRQGSTDTQHF.

The chain combines TRBV2 with TRBJ1-2; 9 nucleotides line up with TRBD1. The V gene end was trimmed by 5 bases and the J gene end by 7 bases; junction bases not matched to a gene: 11. Germline-derived CDR1 and CDR2 are SNHLY and FYNNEI. CDR3 length equals 15 residues. The CDR3: CASSPPGTGTLGYTF. The CDR3 DNA reads as TGTGCCAGCAGTCCCCCCGGGACAGGGACCCTTGGCTACACCTTC.

V and J are TRBV7-9 and TRBJ1-1; D not resolved. The CDR3 sequence is 12 residues long. From germline, CDR1 is SEHNR and CDR2 FQNEAQ (reference sequence). V lost 8 bases to trimming and J lost 8 bases, with 15 bases between them. The CDR3 DNA sequence: TGTGCCAGCCAGTTGGTGTCTGAAGAAGCTTTCTTT. This codes for CASQLVSEEAFF. Complete variable domain (other parts from reference TRBV7-9 and TRBJ1-1): DTGVSQNPRHKITKRGQNVTFRCDPISEHNRLYWYRQTLGQGPEFLTYFQNEAQLEKSRLLSDRFSAERPKGSFSTLEIQRTEQGDSAMYLCASQLVSEEAFFGQGTRLTVV.

The chain recombines TRBV5-4 with TRBJ1-2, with D maybe TRBD1 (6 bases). The CDR3 spans 16 residues. V dropped 3 bases and J dropped 0 bases, with 15 bases sitting between them. Germline V gene sequence: CDR1 SGHNT, CDR2 YYREEE (reference sequence). The CDR3 loop is CASSSGTSQANYGYTF. The CDR3 nucleotides are TGTGCCAGCAGCTCCGGGACAAGTCAAGCTAACTATGGCTACACCTTC. Based on the CDR3 plus reference TRBV5-4 and TRBJ1-2, the full variable domain is ETGVTQSPTHLIKTRGQQVTLRCSSQSGHNTVSWYQQALGQGPQFIFQYYREEENGRGNFPPRFSGLQFPNYSSELNVNALELDDSALYLCASSSGTSQANYGYTFGSGTRLTVV.

The V call is TRBV5-4, the J call TRBJ2-5; D may be TRBD2 (5 bases). CDR1 is SGHNT, CDR2 YYREEE, per germline (reference sequence). The CDR3 has 15 residues. Trimming shortened V by 0 bases and J by 2 bases, and 11 bases separated the two germline ends. This CDR3 reads CASSLDPGKQETQYF. CDR3 DNA: TGTGCCAGCAGCTTGGACCCGGGAAAGCAAGAGACCCAGTACTTC.

The V and J genes are TRBV27 and TRBJ1-1; D unclear. Germline assignment: CDR1 MNHEY and CDR2 SMNVEV (reference sequence). V was pared by 3 bases and J by 6 bases, with 17 bases between. The CDR3 is 15 residues long. CDR3 loop: CASSFMEPAGAEAFF. CDR3 DNA sequence: TGTGCCAGCAGTTTCATGGAGCCCGCCGGCGCTGAAGCTTTCTTT.

The V gene is TRBV10-1, the J gene TRBJ2-1, with 9 bases lining up with TRBD2. The V and J ends lost 6 bases and 4 bases, in that order; junction bases with no gene match: 4. The CDR3 contains 14 residues. The germline V gene has CDR1 WNHNN and CDR2 SYGVQD (reference sequence). Here the CDR3 reads CASSPSGNYNEQFF. The CDR3 region has the DNA TGCGCCAGCAGCCCTAGCGGGAATTACAATGAGCAGTTCTTC.

The chain joins TRBV10-3 to TRBJ2-5; 11 nucleotides align to TRBD2. Germline V lookup: CDR1 ENHRY, CDR2 SYGVKD. This CDR3 contains 18 residues. J lost 3 bases, V lost 2 bases, and 11 bases had no gene match. The CDR3: CAISEASGGQGVKETQYF. CDR3 bases: TGTGCCATCAGTGAGGCTAGCGGGGGGCAGGGAGTCAAAGAGACCCAGTACTTC.

The chain employs TRBV28 and TRBJ2-1, with D perhaps TRBD1 (6 bases). The CDR3 is 16 amino acids. The V gene's germline CDR1 is MDHEN and CDR2 SYDVKM. Trimming took 8 bases from V and 2 from J, leaving 19 bases between them. The CDR3 spells CASPPSSRDTYNEQFF. CDR3 sequence (DNA): TGTGCCAGCCCCCCCTCCTCGAGGGACACCTACAATGAGCAGTTCTTC.

V usage is TRBV5-1 and J usage is TRBJ2-7; 9 bases line up with TRBD1. The CDR3 totals 18 residues. Trimming at V came to 4 bases and at J to 4 bases, leaving 18 bases not matched to a gene. The V gene's germline CDR1 is SGHRS and CDR2 YFSETQ. The CDR3 region is CASSLGPLIRDRAYEQYF. CDR3 nucleotides: TGCGCCAGCAGCCTCGGCCCCCTTATCCGGGACAGGGCTTACGAGCAGTACTTC. Variable domain in full (rest from reference TRBV5-1 and TRBJ2-7): KAGVTQTPRYLIKTRGQQVTLSCSPISGHRSVSWYQQTPGQGLQFLFEYFSETQRNKGNFPGRFSGRQFSNSRSEMNVSTLELGDSALYLCASSLGPLIRDRAYEQYFGPGTRLTVT.

The chain is built from TRBV2 and TRBJ1-1, with TRBD1 matching 10 bases. The CDR3 totals 13 residues. Germline V gene data show CDR1 as SNHLY and CDR2 as FYNNEI. V gave up 11 bases and J gave up 6 bases; unmatched junction bases: 9. The DNA for the CDR3 is TGTGCCGGGGGGGACAGGGGATTCGCTGAAGCTTTCTTT. Its translation: CAGGDRGFAEAFF.

The chain employs TRBV4-1 and TRBJ2-5; 11 bases align to TRBD2. V shed 2 bases, J shed 5 bases, and the junction held 4 bases outside the gene matches. Germline values: CDR1 MGHRA, CDR2 YSYEKL. The CDR3 covers 15 residues. The CDR3 sequence: CASSQLAGGFETQYF. CDR3 DNA: TGCGCCAGCAGCCAACTAGCGGGGGGTTTTGAGACCCAGTACTTC.

V usage is TRBV6-6 and J usage is TRBJ1-3; D possibly corresponds to TRBD1 (6 bases). The CDR3 covers 15 residues. The V end was cut by 5 bases, the J end by 1 base, with 12 bases between. Germline CDR1 MNHNY, CDR2 SVGAGI (reference sequence). CDR3 nucleotides: TGTGCCAGCAGTAGAACAACAGGGTCTGGAAACACCATATATTTT. Its translation is CASSRTTGSGNTIYF.

The chain couples TRBV7-2 to TRBJ1-4; TRBD1 might be the D (5 bases). Deletions cut 6 bases from V and 11 bases from J, with 19 bases between. This CDR3 is 14 amino acids long. Germline V gene lookup returns CDR1 SGHTA and CDR2 FQGNSA. The CDR3 region is CASREEGWVGKLFF. The CDR3 DNA sequence: TGTGCCAGCAGGGAGGAGGGGTGGGTTGGGAAACTGTTTTTT. The complete variable domain, with remaining parts taken from reference TRBV7-2 and TRBJ1-4, reads GAGVSQSPSNKVTEKGKDVELRCDPISGHTALYWYRQSLGQGLEFLIYFQGNSAPDKSGLPSDRFSAERTGGSVSTLTIQRTQQEDSAVYLCASREEGWVGKLFFGSGTQLSVL.

The chain has TRBV28 and TRBJ1-2; 9 bases align to TRBD1. The CDR3 totals 16 residues. The V and J ends lost 9 bases and 7 bases, in that order; junction bases with no gene match: 18. The germline V gene encodes CDR1 MDHEN and CDR2 SYDVKM. The CDR3 reads CASSEQGAQNTAGYTF. CDR3 DNA sequence: TGTGCCAGTAGCGAACAGGGGGCGCAAAATACGGCTGGCTACACCTTC.

The chain links TRBV14 to TRBJ1-1; D uncertain. V was trimmed by 5 bases and J by 4 bases, leaving 11 bases between them. Germline CDR1 is SGHDN and CDR2 is FVKESK. The CDR3 has 13 amino acids. In DNA form, the CDR3 reads TGTGCCAGCAGCGTCTCCAGCGTCACTGAAGCTTTCTTT. It is translated as CASSVSSVTEAFF. Full variable domain (missing parts from reference TRBV14 and TRBJ1-1): EAGVTQFPSHSVIEKGQTVTLRCDPISGHDNLYWYRRVMGKEIKFLLHFVKESKQDESGMPNNRFLAERTGGTYSTLKVQPAELEDSGVYFCASSVSSVTEAFFGQGTRLTVV.

This chain uses TRBV6-5 with TRBJ2-7; the D gene is possibly TRBD2 (7 bases). V lost 6 bases, J lost 7 bases, and 13 bases lay in between. CDR3 size: 12 residues. Germline V gene sequence: CDR1 MNHEY, CDR2 SVGAGI. CDR3 in DNA: TGTGCCAGCAGCCCCAGGGGAGGGGAGCAGTACTTC. This encodes CASSPRGGEQYF.

The rearrangement joins TRBV28 to TRBJ1-2; a possible D gene is TRBD1 (5 bases). This CDR3 contains 14 residues. The V end lost 5 bases, the J end lost 2 bases, and 12 bases lay between the germline ends. Germline CDR1 MDHEN, CDR2 SYDVKM. CDR3 in DNA: TGTGCCAGCAGTATACAGGTGACAAACTATGGCTACACCTTC. Its translation is CASSIQVTNYGYTF.

The chain uses TRBV5-5 and TRBJ1-1; 8 bases fit TRBD1. Trimming removed 4 bases from V and 5 bases from J; junction bases left unmatched: 7. The CDR3 is 14 residues long. Looked up from germline, CDR1 is SGHKS and CDR2 is YYEKEE (reference sequence). CDR3 loop: CASSPGQGGTEAFF. The CDR3 bases are TGTGCCAGCAGCCCCGGACAGGGCGGAACTGAAGCTTTCTTT. Full variable domain (outside the CDR3, taken from reference TRBV5-5 and TRBJ1-1): DAGVTQSPTHLIKTRGQQVTLRCSPISGHKSVSWYQQVLGQGPQFIFQYYEKEERGRGNFPDRFSARQFPNYSSELNVNALLLGDSALYLCASSPGQGGTEAFFGQGTRLTVV.

The chain links TRBV2 to TRBJ1-1; TRBD1 might be the D (5 bases). With 6 bases removed from V and 4 bases from J, the gap between germline ends came to 18 bases. The CDR3 is made up of 15 amino acids. The germline CDR1 and CDR2 sequences are SNHLY and FYNNEI. CDR3 nucleotide sequence: TGTGCCAGCAGGACTCAGGACATGGTAGGCACTGAAGCTTTCTTT. It encodes CASRTQDMVGTEAFF. Based on the CDR3 plus reference TRBV2 and TRBJ1-1, the full variable domain is EPEVTQTPSHQVTQMGQEVILRCVPISNHLYFYWYRQILGQKVEFLVSFYNNEISEKSEIFDDQFSVERPDGSNFTLKIRSTKLEDSAMYFCASRTQDMVGTEAFFGQGTRLTVV.

The CDR3 is CASSPFMRDRGLEQYF. Here the CDR3 DNA reads TGTGCCAGCAGCCCATTTATGCGGGACAGGGGGCTCGAGCAGTACTTC. The chain has TRBV7-9 and TRBJ2-5, with 12 bases fitting TRBD1. The end of the DNA aligns better with TRBJ2-7, so the J call may be wrong. The CDR3 loop spans 16 amino acids. Germline CDR1 reads SEHNR; CDR2 reads FQNEAQ (reference sequence).